This T cell receptor (beta chain) was sequenced for a study of blood T cell repertoires in COVID-19. Study in general: Sites across the United States, Italy and Spain contributed samples from acute and convalescent COVID-19. Sources were T cells, B-cell-depleted T cells, or PBMCs; the material itself was cDNA or gDNA.

This CDR3 spans 11 amino acids. Germline V gene sequence: CDR1 DFQATT, CDR2 SNEGSKA (reference sequence). V was trimmed by 5 bases and J by 8 bases, leaving 12 bases between them. How the authors handled the data: Amplification of reference gene primers was used by the study to estimate nucleated cell counts. The data were produced by immunoSEQ multiplex PCR, yet TCRdb's version contains in-frame clones alone and is incomplete. The V and J calls and clone size come from that table; D and trimming were worked out from the DNA. The repertoire holds approximately 350,000 clones, with more than 70% as singletons.

The chain couples TRBV20-1 to TRBJ1-1, with D uncertain. This TCR derives from a man in his forties with acute or convalescent COVID-19. Sequences were obtained from peripheral blood. CDR3 sequence (DNA): TGCAGTGCTCCCCTAAGGGAGGAAGCTTTCTTT. This sequence encodes CSAPLREEAFF.